The clone carrying this TCR beta chain was recorded a few times. What it binds is not known. The entry originates in a study of T cell repertoires in cytomegalovirus infection. Overall study: Signatures in public TCR beta sequences pointed to both CMV infection and matching HLA type. Study-level points and caveats: The cumulative frequency of public TCR beta families identified carriers of CMV plus the relevant HLA. Predominance within the ex vivo response was attributable to HLA-C-restricted CMV-specific TCR beta clonotypes.

V lost 4 bases to trimming and J lost 0 bases; unmatched junction nucleotides: 8. Germline values: CDR1 MNHEY, CDR2 SMNVEV (reference sequence). The CDR3 length is 18 residues. TCRdb re-analysed the reads in MiXCR, keeping a single row per CDR3 protein. The sample gives approximately 700,000 distinct CDR3 sequences, about a third of which show up once; 2.8% is in the top ten. The chain carries TRBV27 and TRBJ2-1, with TRBD2 matching over 11 bases. The TCR sequence derives from a human donor in good health (CMV status not recorded). Some clones in this sample may be carry-over from other donors' samples. The sequencing input was PBMCs. The CDR3: CASSSRTSGWSSYNEQFF. CDR3 DNA: TGTGCCAGCAGTTCTCGGACTAGCGGGTGGAGCTCCTACAATGAGCAGTTCTTC.